Sequencing of this TCR beta chain was carried out in a study of molecular identifiers for immune sequencing clone quantification. A few counts support this clonotype. TCRdb passed the PCR reads through MiXCR, listing each CDR3 protein once. The profile shows 20,000 or so distinct CDR3 sequences, around 23% of them singletons. This CDR3 is built from 15 residues. V dropped 1 base and J dropped 7 bases, with 16 bases sitting between them. CDR1 SGHKS and CDR2 YYEKEE come from the germline V gene (reference sequence). This TCR derives from a human donor in good health. Some libraries in this study had Jurkat cell RNA spiked in. The sample comprised naive CD8+ T cells from blood, with Jurkat cell RNA spiked in. As to subset: FACS-sorted CD8+CD4-CCR7+CD45RA+ naive T cells. V usage is TRBV5-5 and J usage is TRBJ2-3; TRBD2 is a possible D gene (6 bases). Here the CDR3 DNA reads TGTGCCAGCAGCTTGATAGGACTAACTCTCCATACGCAGTATTTT. Translating gives CASSLIGLTLHTQYF. Drawing the rest from reference TRBV5-5 and TRBJ2-3, the complete variable domain is DAGVTQSPTHLIKTRGQQVTLRCSPISGHKSVSWYQQVLGQGPQFIFQYYEKEERGRGNFPDRFSARQFPNYSSELNVNALLLGDSALYLCASSLIGLTLHTQYFGPGTRLTVL.